This T cell receptor (beta chain) was identified during a study of shared T cell receptors in the human thymus. The repertoire was sequenced with immunoSEQ multiplex PCR; TCRdb's copy has only in-frame clones and lacks some. Of approximately 730,000 clones in the sample, approximately 83% were seen once. The V end was cut by 6 bases, the J end by 5 bases, with 14 bases between. CDR1 and CDR2 from the germline V gene are KGHSH and LQKENI. The CDR3 contains 14 residues. The data also belong to a second study, concerning human thymus T cells. Per that study: The people who donated were healthy Finnish babies having corrective surgery for congenital heart defects. Thymic resections from corrective heart surgery supplied the tissue.

V gene TRBV18 combines with J gene TRBJ1-5; D uncertain. The source is a girl under three years old with a congenital heart defect. Sequenced input: thymocytes. CDR3 nucleotides: TGTGCCAGCTCCCCTGGGCCAGCCTATCAGCCCCAGCATTTT. This codes for CASSPGPAYQPQHF.